The 27 T cell receptor beta chains reported below all come from one sample, sequenced in a study of T-cell reconstitution after alpha-beta-depleted transplantation in children. The TCRbeta library was prepared with unique molecular identifiers. TCRdb fed the PCR reads into MiXCR, producing one record per CDR3 protein. The sample lists about 460,000 distinct CDR3 sequences; over 10% were seen once. The material was PBMCs, mostly from graft donor cells, obtained 180 days after TCRalphabeta/CD19-depleted stem cell transplant. Receptor source: a female patient aged 2-9 years who had a stem cell transplant for aplastic anemia, so the T cells may come from the graft donor.

J is TRBJ2-5 and V is TRBV5-1; D is possibly TRBD2 (7 bases). V shed 1 base and J shed 1 base, with 17 bases lying between them. The CDR3 contains 17 residues. Germline CDR1 reads SGHRS; CDR2 reads YFSETQ. The DNA of the CDR3 is TGCGCCAGCAGCTTGCCCCCCAGGGGACTACCCCAAGAGACCCAGTACTTC. Translated: CASSLPPRGLPQETQYF.

This clonotype was observed at least ten times. The V call is TRBV4-3, the J call TRBJ2-7, with 10 bases that match TRBD2. CDR3 length: 16 residues. With 2 bases clipped from V and 1 base from J, the junction kept 5 bases outside the gene matches. Germline V lookup: CDR1 LGHNA, CDR2 YSLEER. CDR3 loop: CASSQLTSGFSYEQYF. As DNA, the CDR3 is TGCGCCAGCAGCCAATTGACTAGCGGGTTTTCCTACGAGCAGTACTTC.

There are a few counts of this clonotype. The rearrangement uses TRBV19 and TRBJ2-2; D remains unclear. Trimming took 2 bases from V and 0 from J, leaving 10 bases between them. CDR1 and CDR2 from the germline V gene are LNHDA and SQIVND (reference sequence). This CDR3 region has 16 residues. In DNA form, the CDR3 reads TGTGCCAGTAGTATATACCGGGTTTCGAACACCGGGGAGCTGTTTTTT. Translation: CASSIYRVSNTGELFF. The variable domain in full, completed from reference TRBV19 and TRBJ2-2, reads DGGITQSPKYLFRKEGQNVTLSCEQNLNHDAMYWYRQDPGQGLRLIYYSQIVNDFQKGDIAEGYSVSREKKESFPLTVTSAQKNPTAFYLCASSIYRVSNTGELFFGEGSRLTVL.

This clonotype has more than one count but fewer than ten. The V gene is TRBV20-1, the J gene TRBJ1-2; D possibly corresponds to TRBD1 (5 bases). V gave up 2 bases and J gave up 8 bases, with 21 bases separating them. The CDR3 covers 15 residues. CDR1 DFQATT and CDR2 SNEGSKA come from the germline V gene (reference sequence). Here the CDR3 reads CSARYPPGRSGGYTF. CDR3 nucleotides: TGCAGTGCTAGATACCCTCCGGGGCGAAGTGGCGGCTACACCTTC.

This clonotype was observed a few times. The chain carries TRBV4-2 and TRBJ1-1; no definite D call. The germline V gene has CDR1 LGHNA and CDR2 YNFKEQ. Trimming pared 0 bases from V and 7 bases from J, leaving 12 bases between. This CDR3 contains 14 residues. The CDR3 DNA reads as TGTGCCAGCAGCCAAGATCGTTCAGCTATTGAAGCTTTCTTT. The encoded protein is CASSQDRSAIEAFF.

This clonotype came up many times. The rearrangement uses TRBV5-1 and TRBJ1-1; D remains ambiguous. The CDR3 loop spans 15 amino acids. Germline values: CDR1 SGHRS, CDR2 YFSETQ. V lost 1 base, J lost 6 bases, and 16 bases lay in between. The CDR3 coding sequence is TGCGCCAGCAGCTTGACCGGCAGTTCCCTCGCTGAAGCTTTCTTT. Its protein product is CASSLTGSSLAEAFF.

In its sample, this clonotype was seen a few times. This chain connects TRBV15 to TRBJ2-1; D is unclear. The CDR3 totals 15 residues. CDR1 LNHNV and CDR2 YYDKDF come from the germline V gene (reference sequence). V was shortened by 0 bases and J by 7 bases, with 13 bases between the two germline ends. CDR3 amino acids: CATSRDPGPQNEQFF. The CDR3 DNA reads TGTGCCACCAGCAGAGATCCTGGCCCCCAGAATGAGCAGTTCTTC.

This rearrangement joins TRBV18 to TRBJ2-7, with D possibly called TRBD1 or TRBD2 (5 bases each). Germline lookup yields CDR1 KGHSH and CDR2 LQKENI. V gave up 1 base and J gave up 2 bases, with 12 bases separating them. The CDR3 extends over 15 amino acids. CDR3 in amino acids: CASSPQPGRPYEQYF. The CDR3 DNA reads as TGTGCCAGCTCACCACAGCCGGGACGGCCCTACGAGCAGTACTTC.

This clonotype was seen more than once but under ten times. This chain links TRBV12-3 or TRBV12-4 with TRBJ1-1, with TRBD1 matching 7 bases. V was clipped by 5 bases and J by 4 bases; unmatched bases: 13. The length of the CDR3 is 16 residues. The CDR3 DNA reads TGTGCCAGCAGTGTCCGGACAGGTAGCCCCCTCACTGAAGCTTTCTTT. This encodes CASSVRTGSPLTEAFF.

This clonotype was detected a few times. The chain joins TRBV4-2 to TRBJ2-2, with 12 positions matching TRBD2. This CDR3 is built from 16 residues. Germline V gene sequence: CDR1 LGHNA, CDR2 YNFKEQ. J was trimmed by 3 bases and V by 4 bases; bases with no gene match: 3. The CDR3 region has the DNA TGTGCCAGCAGCCTCCTAGCGGGAGGGGACACCGGGGAGCTGTTTTTT. Amino acid sequence: CASSLLAGGDTGELFF.

This clonotype was seen only a few times. The rearrangement uses TRBV10-1 and TRBJ1-2, with 7 bases identical to TRBD1. The CDR3 is 13 amino acids. Germline V gene data show CDR1 as WNHNN and CDR2 as SYGVQD (reference sequence). V shed 6 bases and J 5 bases; nucleotides not matched to a gene: 6. The CDR3 is CASSDYRGYGYTF. The DNA for the CDR3 is TGCGCCAGCAGCGACTACAGGGGATATGGCTACACCTTC.

The rearrangement uses TRBV7-9 and TRBJ2-7; the D gene is possibly TRBD1 (6 bases). Germline V gives CDR1 SEHNR, CDR2 FQNEAQ (reference sequence). The CDR3 totals 17 residues. Trimming stripped 4 bases from V and 0 bases from J, with 19 bases between. Here the CDR3 reads CASSSRQGSASSYEQYF. The CDR3 DNA reads TGTGCCAGCAGCTCCCGGCAGGGGTCCGCAAGCTCCTACGAGCAGTACTTC.

This clonotype came up many times. The chain uses TRBV11-2 and TRBJ2-1, with unresolved D. The V gene's germline CDR1 is SGHAT and CDR2 FQNNGV. Trimming took off 5 bases at V and 5 bases at J, with 7 bases between the two ends. The CDR3 runs 12 residues. The CDR3 nucleotides are TGTGCCAGCAGCCCCCCGAACAATGAGCAGTTCTTC. Protein product: CASSPPNNEQFF. The variable domain in full, with the rest retrieved from reference TRBV11-2 and TRBJ2-1, is EAGVAQSPRYKIIEKRQSVAFWCNPISGHATLYWYQQILGQGPKLLIQFQNNGVVDDSQLPKDRFSAERLKGVDSTLKIQPAKLEDSAVYLCASSPPNNEQFFGPGTRLTVL.

The chain carries TRBV7-6 and TRBJ1-1; the match to TRBD1 covers 7 bases. From germline, CDR1 is SGHVS and CDR2 FNYEAQ. The CDR3 contains 15 residues. V lost 3 bases, J lost 0 bases, and 4 bases stayed unmatched. The CDR3 is CASSLGGQMNTEAFF. CDR3 DNA: TGTGCCAGCAGCTTGGGGGGACAGATGAACACTGAAGCTTTCTTT. The entire variable domain, with the rest obtained from reference TRBV7-6 and TRBJ1-1, is as follows: GAGVSQSPRYKVTKRGQDVALRCDPISGHVSLYWYRQALGQGPEFLTYFNYEAQQDKSGLPNDRFSAERPEGSISTLTIQRTEQRDSAMYRCASSLGGQMNTEAFFGQGTRLTVV.

This clonotype occurred a few times. The chain carries TRBV7-2 and TRBJ2-3; no reliable D call. The tail of the sequence fits TRBJ2-5 better, so the J call may be wrong. The CDR3 loop spans 11 amino acids. The V gene's germline CDR1 is SGHTA and CDR2 FQGNSA. The CDR3 region is CASSLDGTQYF. The CDR3, as DNA: TGTGCCAGCAGCTTAGATGGGACCCAGTACTTC.

The V and J genes are TRBV5-1 and TRBJ2-6; no reliable D call. The CDR3 contains 20 residues. Germline CDR1 and CDR2: SGHRS and YFSETQ. V lost 0 bases, J lost 0 bases, and 19 bases lay in between. For the CDR3, the DNA is TGCGCCAGCAGCTTGGCCCTATCTCGGATAGGCCGCTCTGGGGCCAACGTCCTGACTTTC. The encoded protein is CASSLALSRIGRSGANVLTF.

V usage is TRBV29-1 and J usage is TRBJ2-4; 7 bases agree with TRBD2. The J segment lost 7 bases and the V segment lost 7 bases, leaving 13 bases of the junction unmatched. Germline CDR1 is SQVTM and CDR2 is ANQGSEA. The CDR3 is 14 amino acids. The CDR3 DNA sequence: TGCAGCGCCATCTGGGTGGGAGCGGGGAACATTCAGTACTTC. Translation: CSAIWVGAGNIQYF. The entire variable domain, with the rest obtained from reference TRBV29-1 and TRBJ2-4, is as follows: SAVISQKPSRDICQRGTSLTIQCQVDSQVTMMFWYRQQPGQSLTLIATANQGSEATYESGFVIDKFPISRPNLTFSTLTVSNMSPEDSSIYLCSAIWVGAGNIQYFGAGTRLSVL.

In its sample, this clonotype was seen a few times. The rearrangement joins TRBV7-2 to TRBJ1-4; D perhaps matches TRBD1 (5 bases). Trimming shortened V by 3 bases and J by 3 bases, and 8 bases separated the two germline ends. The CDR3 length is 14 residues. The V gene's germline CDR1 is SGHTA and CDR2 FQGNSA. The CDR3 nucleotides are TGTGCCAGCAGCTTGGGGGGAGCTAATGAAAAACTGTTTTTT. This sequence encodes CASSLGGANEKLFF.

A few counts support this clonotype. J is TRBJ2-5 and V is TRBV29-1; the D gene is possibly TRBD2 (6 bases). V lost 6 bases and J lost 2, with 13 bases in between. Germline CDR1 and CDR2: SQVTM and ANQGSEA. The CDR3 covers 13 residues. The CDR3 DNA sequence: TGCAGCGTCTGGACTACTTGGCAAGAGACCCAGTACTTC. As protein: CSVWTTWQETQYF.

The chain combines TRBV12-3 or TRBV12-4 with TRBJ2-5; 11 bases map to TRBD2. Trimming removed 5 bases from V and 1 base from J; junction bases left unmatched: 3. CDR3 length: 15 residues. In DNA, the CDR3 is TGTGCCAGCAGTAAGGGACTAGCGGTCCAAGAGACCCAGTACTTC. Translating it yields CASSKGLAVQETQYF.

This clonotype has a single count. The CDR3 loop reads CANNALAGAAYNEQFF. The CDR3 coding sequence is TGTGCCAACAATGCTCTAGCGGGGGCTGCCTACAATGAGCAGTTCTTC. The rearrangement uses TRBV6-2 or TRBV6-3 and TRBJ2-1; TRBD2 matches 10 bases. The CDR3 totals 16 residues. Germline trimming cut 10 bases from V and 2 bases from J; bases unmatched to any gene: 11. The germline gives CDR1 MNHEY, CDR2 SVGEGT.

The chain recombines TRBV20-1 with TRBJ2-1; 8 positions agree with TRBD2. Germline values: CDR1 DFQATT, CDR2 SNEGSKA (reference sequence). The J segment lost 3 bases and the V segment lost 0 bases, leaving 4 bases of the junction unmatched. This CDR3 is 15 amino acids long. CDR3 sequence (DNA): TGCAGTGCTAGAGAGGCGGGACTAGACTACAATGAGCAGTTCTTC. Translated: CSAREAGLDYNEQFF.

The J gene is TRBJ2-7, the V gene TRBV28; D gene uncertain. This CDR3 spans 11 amino acids. The ends were cut back, 3 bases at V and 5 bases at J, with 5 bases in the middle. CDR1 MDHEN and CDR2 SYDVKM come from the germline V gene. CDR3 DNA: TGTGCCAGCAGTTTTAACCACGAGCAGTACTTC. Amino acid sequence: CASSFNHEQYF.

The genes are TRBV6-4 and TRBJ2-3, with D possibly being TRBD2 (6 bases). Germline V gene sequence: CDR1 MRHNA, CDR2 SNTAGT. The CDR3 is 15 amino acids. The V end was cut by 4 bases, the J end by 1 base, with 12 bases between. As DNA, the CDR3 is TGTGCCAGCAGTGCCACTTGGGGGGGCACAGATACGCAGTATTTT. Translating it yields CASSATWGGTDTQYF.

The chain links TRBV5-5 to TRBJ1-2; D is possibly TRBD1 (5 bases). The germline V and J ends were trimmed by 2 bases and 4 bases, with 9 bases remaining between them. The length of the CDR3 is 13 residues. The germline CDR1 and CDR2 sequences are SGHKS and YYEKEE (reference sequence). In DNA form, the CDR3 reads TGTGCCAGCAGCTTATGGGACCGCTATGGCTACACCTTC. Protein product: CASSLWDRYGYTF.

The chain joins TRBV7-2 to TRBJ2-1; 7 bases fit TRBD2. V shed 2 bases and J 6 bases; nucleotides not matched to a gene: 4. The CDR3 extends over 14 amino acids. Germline assignment: CDR1 SGHTA and CDR2 FQGNSA. This CDR3 reads CASSLKERGNEQFF. CDR3 sequence (DNA): TGTGCCAGCAGCTTAAAGGAGCGGGGCAATGAGCAGTTCTTC.

The genes are TRBV7-2 and TRBJ1-5, with D perhaps matching TRBD1 (6 bases). Germline-derived CDR1 and CDR2 are SGHTA and FQGNSA. Trimming removed 0 bases at V and 3 bases at J, with 12 bases between. This CDR3 has 16 amino acids. DNA for the CDR3: TGTGCCAGCAGCTTAGCGGGGGCCGGGCTCAATCAGCCCCAGCATTTT. Its translation is CASSLAGAGLNQPQHF.